The next 21 T cell receptor beta chains were all read from a single sample in a study of identical twins. TCRdb independently ran MiXCR on the 5' RACE reads; one entry per CDR3 protein. The data show about 240,000 distinct CDR3 sequences, roughly 12% seen once. This sample was shared with a second study, whose subject was yellow fever vaccine responses in identical twins.

Sequenced sample: memory (CD45RO+) T cells sorted from blood. These receptors all stem from a woman between 18 and 29 years old in good health.

V and J are TRBV12-3 or TRBV12-4 and TRBJ2-5, with D hard to call. This CDR3 contains 13 residues. Trimming removed 2 bases from V and 5 bases from J, with 9 bases in between. DNA of the CDR3: TGTGCCAGCAGTTTATCGGCTAAGGAGACCCAGTACTTC. The encoded protein is CASSLSAKETQYF.

This chain uses TRBV7-8 with TRBJ2-3; tentatively, D is TRBD1 (6 bases). This CDR3 spans 14 amino acids. Germline V gene data show CDR1 as SGHVS and CDR2 as FQNEAQ. Trimming removed 3 bases from V and 14 bases from J, with 21 bases in between. The CDR3 loop is CASSLETGLARRYF. The DNA of the CDR3 is TGTGCCAGCAGCTTGGAGACAGGTCTGGCCCGCCGGTATTTT.

J is TRBJ2-3 and V is TRBV29-1, with D tentatively TRBD1 or TRBD2 (6 bases each). From germline, CDR1 is SQVTM and CDR2 ANQGSEA. The CDR3 has 18 amino acids. Trimming pared 2 bases from V and 6 bases from J, leaving 27 bases between. As DNA, the CDR3 is TGCAGCGTTGAATCGTCTGGTACGGGGGCCATATCGCCGGATACGCAGTATTTT. Its protein is CSVESSGTGAISPDTQYF.

This clonotype was detected only a few times. This sequence joins TRBV28 and TRBJ2-3; 7 nucleotides align to TRBD2. Trimming cost V 6 bases and J 6 bases; bases outside gene matches: 9. This CDR3 is built from 14 residues. Germline V gives CDR1 MDHEN, CDR2 SYDVKM. The CDR3 DNA follows: TGTGCCAGCAGACGACAGAGCGGGGCGGATACGCAGTATTTT. Its translation: CASRRQSGADTQYF.

The chain combines TRBV10-3 with TRBJ2-7, with D possibly matching TRBD2 (6 bases). V was cut by 3 bases and J by 5 bases, with 11 bases left in between. Germline CDR1 reads ENHRY; CDR2 reads SYGVKD. This CDR3 spans 13 amino acids. The CDR3 is CAISDGGAHEQYF. CDR3 bases: TGTGCCATCAGTGACGGAGGGGCCCACGAGCAGTACTTC.

This clonotype was recorded many times. The CDR3 DNA reads TGTGCCAGCAGCCCCATGGGGTCGGCCAATCAGCCCCAGCATTTT. Amino acids: CASSPMGSANQPQHF. The chain uses TRBV9 and TRBJ1-5; D call uncertain. With 4 bases removed from V and 3 bases from J, the gap between germline ends came to 14 bases. Germline CDR1 is SGDLS and CDR2 is YYNGEE. The CDR3 covers 15 residues.

The table lists this clonotype with a few counts. This chain's CDR3 is CASSPQVGGTQYF. The CDR3, as DNA: TGTGCCAGCAGCCCCCAGGTGGGGGGTACGCAGTATTTT. The chain employs TRBV7-8 and TRBJ2-3, with D tentatively TRBD2 (6 bases). The CDR3 length is 13 residues. The germline V and J ends were trimmed by 5 bases and 8 bases, with 14 bases remaining between them. Germline V gives CDR1 SGHVS, CDR2 FQNEAQ.

This clonotype was seen ten or more times. V is TRBV5-1 and J is TRBJ1-1; 7 bases map to TRBD1. The CDR3 totals 15 residues. Germline trimming cut 0 bases from V and 1 base from J; bases unmatched to any gene: 3. CDR1 SGHRS and CDR2 YFSETQ come from the germline V gene. The CDR3 here is CASSLVAGGNTEAFF. As DNA, the CDR3 is TGCGCCAGCAGCTTGGTAGCAGGGGGGAACACTGAAGCTTTCTTT.

This clonotype occurred a few times. The chain couples TRBV3-1 to TRBJ2-1; D not resolved. Trimming removed 7 bases from V and 8 bases from J, with 9 bases in between. There are 11 residues in the CDR3. CDR1 and CDR2 from the germline V gene are LGHDT and YNNKEL (reference sequence). The CDR3 sequence: CASTLGHEQFF. The CDR3 DNA reads as TGTGCCAGCACCTTAGGTCATGAGCAGTTCTTC.

This clonotype was picked up a small number of times. The final CDR3 position lacks the conserved phenylalanine or tryptophan, pointing to a likely read error. This sequence joins TRBV20-1 and TRBJ1-4; D is ambiguous. Germline assignment: CDR1 DFQATT and CDR2 SNEGSKA (reference sequence). This CDR3 spans 13 amino acids. The V end lost 0 bases, the J end lost 7 bases, and 9 bases lay between the germline ends. In nucleotides, the CDR3 is TGCAGTGCTAGAGATCGTAAACTTGAAAAACTGTTTCTT. As protein: CSARDRKLEKLFL.

This clonotype was detected only a few times. This chain connects TRBV5-1 to TRBJ2-5; 9 positions match TRBD2. Germline CDR1 reads SGHRS; CDR2 reads YFSETQ. The ends lost 6 bases at V and 0 bases at J; junction bases unmatched: 6. The CDR3 contains 15 residues. The CDR3 spells CASKGTSSYQETQYF. CDR3 sequence (DNA): TGCGCCAGCAAAGGGACTAGCAGCTACCAAGAGACCCAGTACTTC. The full variable domain, rest sourced from reference TRBV5-1 and TRBJ2-5, is KAGVTQTPRYLIKTRGQQVTLSCSPISGHRSVSWYQQTPGQGLQFLFEYFSETQRNKGNFPGRFSGRQFSNSRSEMNVSTLELGDSALYLCASKGTSSYQETQYFGPGTRLLVL.

The J gene is TRBJ2-4, the V gene TRBV28; D call uncertain. The V and J ends lost 4 bases and 0 bases respectively, with 10 bases between them. Germline V CDR1 and CDR2: MDHEN, SYDVKM. The CDR3 runs to 15 residues. In nucleotides, the CDR3 is TGTGCCAGCAGTTCACAGTGGTTAGCCAAAAACATTCAGTACTTC. As protein: CASSSQWLAKNIQYF.

This chain joins TRBV5-1 and TRBJ2-7, with a tentative D call TRBD1 (6 bases). Germline CDR1 reads SGHRS; CDR2 reads YFSETQ. V lost 5 bases, J lost 7 bases, and 19 bases lay in between. The CDR3 spans 14 residues. This CDR3 is CASSPRPGAREQYF. Written as DNA, the CDR3 is TGCGCCAGCAGTCCGCGTCCAGGGGCGAGGGAGCAGTACTTC.

The chain has TRBV24-1 and TRBJ2-5, with D maybe TRBD1 (6 bases). The CDR3 spans 14 residues. The V and J ends lost 2 bases and 3 bases respectively, with 9 bases between them. The V gene's germline CDR1 is KGHDR and CDR2 SFDVKD. The CDR3: CATSDWPGEETQYF. The CDR3 bases are TGTGCCACCAGTGATTGGCCAGGGGAAGAGACCCAGTACTTC.

The chain uses TRBV7-9 and TRBJ2-2; 10 bases agree with TRBD1. The CDR3 has 17 residues. Germline lookup yields CDR1 SEHNR and CDR2 FQNEAQ (reference sequence). V dropped 1 base and J dropped 6; count of bases not matched to a gene: 8. The CDR3 is CASSLDPGQGRSGELFF. The CDR3 nucleotides are TGTGCCAGCAGCTTAGATCCGGGACAGGGGAGATCCGGGGAGCTGTTTTTT.

The chain joins TRBV4-2 to TRBJ2-7, with TRBD1 as a possible D gene (5 bases). CDR1 is LGHNA, CDR2 YNFKEQ, per germline. This CDR3 contains 14 residues. V shed 8 bases and J shed 3 bases, with 17 bases lying between them. Here the CDR3 DNA reads TGTGCCAGCGGCCCCCTGCGACAGTGCTACGAGCAGTACTTC. This codes for CASGPLRQCYEQYF.

This clonotype appeared many times. The rearrangement links TRBV4-1 to TRBJ2-2; D gene uncertain. Germline-derived CDR1 and CDR2 are MGHRA and YSYEKL. V was cut by 2 bases and J by 6 bases, with 10 bases left in between. CDR3 length equals 14 residues. CDR3 sequence reads: CASSQPTSPGELFF. CDR3 coding DNA: TGCGCCAGCAGCCAACCCACCTCGCCCGGGGAGCTGTTTTTT.

V and J are TRBV15 and TRBJ2-3; a possible D gene is TRBD2 (6 bases). CDR1 and CDR2 (germline): LNHNV, YYDKDF (reference sequence). CDR3 length: 15 amino acids. Trimming shortened V by 1 base and J by 6 bases, and 14 bases separated the two germline ends. The CDR3 DNA reads TGTGCCACCAGCAGAGGATCGGGCGCGGGGGATACGCAGTATTTT. The encoded protein is CATSRGSGAGDTQYF.

CDR3 nucleotide sequence: TGTGCCACCAGTGATTTGAGTCCCCAACAGGGCTCCACCGGGGAGCTGTTTTTT. Its protein product is CATSDLSPQQGSTGELFF. The chain carries TRBV24-1 and TRBJ2-2; D may be TRBD1 (6 bases). The CDR3 loop spans 18 amino acids. Germline loops: CDR1 KGHDR, CDR2 SFDVKD. V shed 0 bases and J shed 4 bases, with 17 bases lying between them.

The rearrangement joins TRBV28 to TRBJ2-7; D is uncertain. CDR1 MDHEN and CDR2 SYDVKM come from the germline V gene. V lost 5 bases and J 1 base, leaving 15 bases between the germline ends. This CDR3 is 15 amino acids long. The CDR3: CASSRLEYISYEQYF. In DNA, the CDR3 is TGTGCCAGCAGTCGGCTCGAATATATTTCCTACGAGCAGTACTTC.

The V gene is TRBV20-1, the J gene TRBJ2-7, with TRBD2 identical over 8 bases. This CDR3 is built from 12 residues. Germline CDR1 reads DFQATT; CDR2 reads SNEGSKA (reference sequence). The V gene end was trimmed by 2 bases and the J gene end by 7 bases; junction bases not matched to a gene: 4. The CDR3 bases are TGCAGTGCTAGAAGATTAGCGGGGGAGCAGTACTTC. Its translation is CSARRLAGEQYF.